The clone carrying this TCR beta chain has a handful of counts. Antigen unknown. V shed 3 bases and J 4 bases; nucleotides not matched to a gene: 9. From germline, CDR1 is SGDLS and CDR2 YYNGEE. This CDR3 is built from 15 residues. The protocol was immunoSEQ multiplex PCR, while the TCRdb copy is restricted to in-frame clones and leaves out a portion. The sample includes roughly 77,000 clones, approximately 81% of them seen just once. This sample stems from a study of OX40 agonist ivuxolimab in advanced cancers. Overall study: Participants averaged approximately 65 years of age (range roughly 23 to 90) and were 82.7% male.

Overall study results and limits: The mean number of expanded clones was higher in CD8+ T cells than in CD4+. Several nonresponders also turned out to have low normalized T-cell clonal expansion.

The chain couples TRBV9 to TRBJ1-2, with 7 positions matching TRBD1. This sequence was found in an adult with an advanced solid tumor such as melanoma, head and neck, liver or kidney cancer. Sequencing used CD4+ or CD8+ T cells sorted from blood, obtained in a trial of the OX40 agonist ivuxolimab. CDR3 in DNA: TGTGCCAGCAGCGCGACGACACAGGGGATCTATGGCTACACCTTC. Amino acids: CASSATTQGIYGYTF.